Following are 27 T cell receptor beta chains from one sample sequenced in a study of T-cell reconstitution after alpha-beta-depleted transplantation in children. Unique molecular identifiers were used in preparing the TCRbeta library. TCRdb reprocessed the PCR reads with MiXCR, giving one entry per CDR3 protein. The sample carries fewer than 550,000 distinct CDR3 sequences, approximately 10% recorded once. The source material was PBMCs, mostly from graft donor cells, sampled 180 days after TCRalphabeta/CD19-depleted stem cell transplant. The source of these receptors is a female patient between 2 and 10 years old who had a stem cell transplant for aplastic anemia, so the T cells may come from the graft donor.

This clonotype showed up just a few times. The V gene is TRBV28, the J gene TRBJ1-5; 7 bases match TRBD1. V dropped 5 bases and J dropped 2; count of bases not matched to a gene: 9. The CDR3 runs 16 residues. Per germline, CDR1 MDHEN and CDR2 SYDVKM. The CDR3 here is CASSHHTGDGNQPQHF. CDR3 sequence (DNA): TGTGCCAGCAGTCATCATACAGGGGACGGCAATCAGCCCCAGCATTTT.

The chain carries TRBV4-3 and TRBJ2-2; 7 nucleotides line up with TRBD1. CDR3 size: 16 residues. Germline CDR1 and CDR2: LGHNA and YSLEER. V shed 0 bases, J shed 2 bases, and the junction held 3 bases outside the gene matches. Here the CDR3 reads CASSQEGTANTGELFF. The CDR3 bases are TGCGCCAGCAGCCAAGAGGGGACAGCTAACACCGGGGAGCTGTTTTTT.

This clonotype was seen a handful of times. The V and J genes are TRBV24-1 and TRBJ2-3; D remains ambiguous. This CDR3 region has 12 residues. V gave up 5 bases and J gave up 6 bases, with 8 bases separating them. Germline V gene data show CDR1 as KGHDR and CDR2 as SFDVKD. CDR3 nucleotide sequence: TGTGCCACCAGTGCATGGTCCGATACGCAGTATTTT. Residues: CATSAWSDTQYF.

Ten or more counts support this clonotype. The chain employs TRBV25-1 and TRBJ2-1, with 8 bases lining up with TRBD2. Germline values: CDR1 MGHDK, CDR2 SYGVNS. J gave up 5 bases and V 4 bases, and 7 bases lay outside the gene matches. This CDR3 is built from 15 residues. For the CDR3, the DNA is TGTGCCAGCAGTGCAATCCCGGGACTAGACAATGAGCAGTTCTTC. Translated: CASSAIPGLDNEQFF. Variable domain in full (rest from reference TRBV25-1 and TRBJ2-1): EADIYQTPRYLVIGTGKKITLECSQTMGHDKMYWYQQDPGMELHLIHYSYGVNSTEKGDLSSESTVSRIRTEHFPLTLESARPSHTSQYLCASSAIPGLDNEQFFGPGTRLTVL.

The sample holds a few counts of this clonotype. The CDR3 here is CASSGRTLRSTGELFF. For the CDR3, the DNA is TGTGCCAGCAGTGGTCGGACTCTCCGTAGCACCGGGGAGCTGTTTTTT. This chain links TRBV28 with TRBJ2-2, with TRBD2 as a possible D gene (5 bases). Germline lookup yields CDR1 MDHEN and CDR2 SYDVKM. Trimming pared 5 bases from V and 4 bases from J, leaving 17 bases between. The CDR3 runs to 16 residues.

The J gene is TRBJ2-7, the V gene TRBV12-3 or TRBV12-4, with 8 bases lining up with TRBD2. This CDR3 has 14 amino acids. J was trimmed by 7 bases and V by 6 bases; bases with no gene match: 11. The CDR3 region has the DNA TGTGCCAGCAGCCTTAGCGGGGACTTCTGGGAGCAGTACTTC. As protein: CASSLSGDFWEQYF.

This chain connects TRBV10-3 to TRBJ1-2, with D possibly being TRBD1 (6 bases). The V and J ends lost 2 bases and 6 bases respectively, with 16 bases between them. Germline CDR1 is ENHRY and CDR2 is SYGVKD. The CDR3 length is 15 residues. CDR3 amino acids: CAISEPERDIDGYTF. Written as DNA, the CDR3 is TGTGCCATCAGTGAGCCCGAACGGGACATCGATGGCTACACCTTC.

CDR3 DNA sequence: TGCAGCGTTGCGAAAGCGAGAGGCGGTGGGACAGATACGCAGTATTTT. Translated: CSVAKARGGGTDTQYF. The gene calls are TRBV29-1 and TRBJ2-3, with D uncertain. Trimming pared 4 bases from V and 3 bases from J, leaving 20 bases between. This CDR3 contains 16 residues. Germline-derived CDR1 and CDR2 are SQVTM and ANQGSEA.

The J gene is TRBJ2-7, the V gene TRBV29-1; 10 bases are shared with TRBD1. CDR3 length: 15 amino acids. After removal of 6 bases from V and 5 bases from J, the junction contained 13 bases not matched to a gene. Germline lookup yields CDR1 SQVTM and CDR2 ANQGSEA. CDR3 sequence: CSVLSPGQGTDEQYF. DNA for the CDR3: TGCAGCGTCTTGTCGCCGGGACAGGGGACCGACGAGCAGTACTTC.

The chain couples TRBV12-3 or TRBV12-4 to TRBJ2-3, with 11 bases fitting TRBD2. The V and J ends lost 2 bases and 2 bases, in that order; junction bases with no gene match: 12. This CDR3 has 19 amino acids. The CDR3, as DNA: TGTGCCAGCAGTTTAATATCCAGGCCTAGCGGGAGGAACACAGATACGCAGTATTTT. It encodes CASSLISRPSGRNTDTQYF.

The chain is built from TRBV11-3 and TRBJ2-3, with unresolved D. This CDR3 spans 14 amino acids. Between the trimmed V and J ends, which lost 4 bases and 0 bases, there was a span of 8 bases. Germline V lookup: CDR1 SGHNT, CDR2 YENEEA. DNA for the CDR3: TGTGCCAGCAGCTCGACCAATAGCACAGATACGCAGTATTTT. Its translation is CASSSTNSTDTQYF.

The chain links TRBV18 to TRBJ2-7; the match to TRBD1 covers 10 bases. J lost 6 bases, V lost 4 bases, and 9 bases had no gene match. This CDR3 has 15 amino acids. Germline V gene data show CDR1 as KGHSH and CDR2 as LQKENI. The CDR3 reads CASSLLGQGTREQYF. CDR3 nucleotides: TGTGCCAGCTCACTCTTGGGACAGGGGACTCGCGAGCAGTACTTC. The whole variable domain, remainder taken from reference TRBV18 and TRBJ2-7, is NAGVMQNPRHLVRRRGQEARLRCSPMKGHSHVYWYRQLPEEGLKFMVYLQKENIIDESGMPKERFSAEFPKEGPSILRIQQVVRGDSAAYFCASSLLGQGTREQYFGPGTRLTVT.

In this sample, this clonotype turned up a few times. V usage is TRBV5-1 and J usage is TRBJ2-5; 8 bases are shared with TRBD2. CDR1 SGHRS and CDR2 YFSETQ come from the germline V gene. The CDR3 loop spans 15 amino acids. V dropped 0 bases and J dropped 7; count of bases not matched to a gene: 8. The CDR3 DNA reads TGCGCCAGCAGCTTGGGCGGGAGGCCTCAGATGACCCAGTACTTC. This translates into CASSLGGRPQMTQYF.

In its sample, this clonotype was seen a few times. As DNA, the CDR3 is TGTGCCAGCAGTATCACAGGGGGTGAAGAGACCCAGTACTTC. This sequence encodes CASSITGGEETQYF. This sequence joins TRBV2 and TRBJ2-5; 8 nucleotides line up with TRBD1. The CDR3 runs to 14 residues. Germline V gene lookup returns CDR1 SNHLY and CDR2 FYNNEI. V dropped 5 bases and J dropped 3; count of bases not matched to a gene: 5. The full variable domain, rest sourced from reference TRBV2 and TRBJ2-5, is EPEVTQTPSHQVTQMGQEVILRCVPISNHLYFYWYRQILGQKVEFLVSFYNNEISEKSEIFDDQFSVERPDGSNFTLKIRSTKLEDSAMYFCASSITGGEETQYFGPGTRLLVL.

This chain uses TRBV28 with TRBJ2-4; D gene ambiguous. The germline V and J ends were trimmed by 5 bases and 3 bases, with 11 bases remaining between them. There are 14 residues in the CDR3. Germline CDR1 is MDHEN and CDR2 is SYDVKM. In nucleotides, the CDR3 is TGTGCCAGCAGTAAGGAGAACCACAAAAACATTCAGTACTTC. It yields the protein CASSKENHKNIQYF.

This clonotype was seen more than once but under ten times. Here the CDR3 DNA reads TGTGCCAGCAGCCCCCCTGGGGGGAGGTACGAGCAGTACTTC. It yields the protein CASSPPGGRYEQYF. V is TRBV11-1 and J is TRBJ2-7, with D possibly being TRBD2 (6 bases). V lost 5 bases and J lost 4, with 15 bases in between. This CDR3 is built from 14 residues. Germline V gives CDR1 SGHAT, CDR2 FQDESV (reference sequence). The full variable domain, in which reference TRBV11-1 and TRBJ2-7 provide the parts outside the CDR3, is EAEVAQSPRYKITEKSQAVAFWCDPISGHATLYWYRQILGQGPELLVQFQDESVVDDSQLPKDRFSAERLKGVDSTLKIQPAELGDSAMYLCASSPPGGRYEQYFGPGTRLTVT.

This clonotype was recorded many times. J is TRBJ2-3 and V is TRBV29-1, with no clear D. The V gene's germline CDR1 is SQVTM and CDR2 ANQGSEA. CDR3 length: 13 residues. Deletions cut 6 bases from V and 1 base from J, with 11 bases between. DNA for the CDR3: TGCAGCGTGGGCGTACTTGGCACAGATACGCAGTATTTT. Protein sequence: CSVGVLGTDTQYF.

This clonotype was detected a few times. The chain couples TRBV20-1 to TRBJ2-1; the match to TRBD2 covers 8 bases. The germline V gene encodes CDR1 DFQATT and CDR2 SNEGSKA (reference sequence). V lost 0 bases and J lost 0; bases outside the gene matches: 4. This CDR3 region has 16 residues. CDR3 loop: CSARDPSGSSYNEQFF. Written as DNA, the CDR3 is TGCAGTGCTAGAGATCCGAGCGGGAGCTCCTACAATGAGCAGTTCTTC.

This chain connects TRBV10-3 to TRBJ2-7, with a weak D call TRBD1 (5 bases). This CDR3 has 16 residues. From germline, CDR1 is ENHRY and CDR2 SYGVKD. V was trimmed by 2 bases and J by 0 bases, leaving 14 bases between them. The CDR3 region is CAISERVRQSSYEQYV. The CDR3 bases are TGTGCCATCAGTGAGCGGGTACGACAGAGCTCCTACGAGCAGTACGTC.

This clonotype was picked up many times. The rearrangement joins TRBV15 to TRBJ2-3, with D perhaps matching TRBD1 (6 bases). CDR1 and CDR2 (germline): LNHNV, YYDKDF (reference sequence). The CDR3 has 15 residues. V was trimmed by 0 bases and J by 4 bases, leaving 11 bases between them. The CDR3 DNA follows: TGTGCCACCAGCAGAGATGGAAAGGGGGCAGATACGCAGTATTTT. This translates into CATSRDGKGADTQYF.

V is TRBV18 and J is TRBJ1-2; no reliable D call. The CDR3 consists of 14 residues. Trimming took 2 bases from V and 6 from J, leaving 13 bases between them. Germline CDR1 and CDR2: KGHSH and LQKENI. In DNA, the CDR3 is TGTGCCAGCTCACCAACGGGAGGCAGTGATGGCTACACCTTC. This sequence encodes CASSPTGGSDGYTF.

This clonotype was seen more than once but under ten times. The chain uses TRBV20-1 and TRBJ2-5, with 9 bases fitting TRBD2. Trimming at V came to 2 bases and at J to 1 base, leaving 8 bases not matched to a gene. The CDR3 extends over 16 amino acids. The germline V gene has CDR1 DFQATT and CDR2 SNEGSKA (reference sequence). The CDR3 nucleotides are TGCAGTGCTAGAAGGATAGCGGGAGCGATCCAAGAGACCCAGTACTTC. Its translation is CSARRIAGAIQETQYF.

The J gene is TRBJ2-7, the V gene TRBV6-2 or TRBV6-3; D call uncertain. This CDR3 has 12 residues. Trimming stripped 10 bases from V and 5 bases from J, with 15 bases between. CDR1 is MNHEY, CDR2 SVGEGT, per germline. The CDR3 reads CATQRVLDEQYF. The CDR3 DNA is TGTGCCACGCAAAGGGTTCTGGACGAGCAGTACTTC.

The chain recombines TRBV19 with TRBJ1-1, with D possibly TRBD1 on 6 matching bases. Looked up from germline, CDR1 is LNHDA and CDR2 is SQIVND (reference sequence). V was pared by 5 bases and J by 8 bases, with 18 bases between. The CDR3 spans 14 residues. CDR3 residues: CASSVKGGGREAFF. Here the CDR3 DNA reads TGTGCCAGTAGTGTCAAGGGGGGCGGGAGGGAAGCTTTCTTT.

With respect to this clonotype: One junction end disagrees with the germline gene, perhaps due to a read error. V gene TRBV7-3 combines with J gene TRBJ2-1; 8 positions agree with TRBD2. The germline V gene encodes CDR1 SGHTA and CDR2 FQGTGA. The CDR3 is 16 residues long. The CDR3: CASSRKAGVGVNEQLF. As DNA, the CDR3 is TGTGCCAGCAGCAGAAAAGCGGGAGTGGGGGTCAATGAGCAGTTATTC. Filled out from reference TRBV7-3 and TRBJ2-1, the complete variable domain reads GAGVSQTPSNKVTEKGKYVELRCDPISGHTALYWYRQSLGQGPEFLIYFQGTGAADDSGLPNDRFFAVRPEGSVSTLKIQRTERGDSAVYLCASSRKAGVGVNEQLFGPGTRLTVL.

This clonotype was counted between two and nine times. J is TRBJ1-3 and V is TRBV18, with unresolved D. Between the trimmed V and J ends, which lost 1 base and 4 bases, there was a span of 14 bases. Germline assignment: CDR1 KGHSH and CDR2 LQKENI. This CDR3 is 16 amino acids long. The CDR3 nucleotides read TGTGCCAGCTCACCACTCAGGTGGGCCGACGGAAACACCATATATTTT. Amino acid sequence: CASSPLRWADGNTIYF.

This clonotype was seen a handful of times. This rearrangement joins TRBV12-3 or TRBV12-4 to TRBJ2-4; no reliable D call. The CDR3 is 14 residues long. The V gene lost 3 bases and the J gene lost 9 bases, with 15 bases spanning the gap. CDR3 residues: CASSFGFGGSIQYF. The CDR3 nucleotides read TGTGCCAGCAGTTTTGGTTTCGGCGGCTCCATTCAGTACTTC.